What follows describes a single TCR beta chain. What it recognizes is unknown. Each donor was nominally healthy when sampled (though unrecorded immune exposures were likely). From germline, CDR1 is SGHRS and CDR2 YFSETQ. This CDR3 has 16 residues. V shed 4 bases, J shed 5 bases, and the junction held 13 bases outside the gene matches. The sample originates from a study of cytomegalovirus exposure and HLA in healthy donors. Study results and caveats: In a later analysis, TCR association rates varied by HLA locus: DRB1 most, HLA-C fewest. Some TCR beta chains (over 150 of them) were listed as cytomegalovirus-associated.

The PCR ran on 60 Vbeta and 13 Jbeta primers. TCRdb keeps only in-frame clones here, not all; method: immunoSEQ multiplex PCR. The data hold roughly 86,000 clones, with about 80% observed a single time. The sequenced sample consisted of PBMCs. The TCR comes from a female donor in good health and CMV-seronegative. The chain has TRBV5-1 and TRBJ2-5; 8 positions match TRBD1. The DNA for the CDR3 is TGCGCCAGCAGCCCTACCCAGGGGGCCTCCTGGGAGACCCAGTACTTC. Translating it yields CASSPTQGASWETQYF.